Below are 12 T cell receptor beta chains sequenced from a single sample in a study of CD8 T cells in ankylosing spondylitis. MiXCR, run by TCRdb on the 5' RACE reads, gives a single entry per CDR3 protein. The sample lists about 42,000 distinct CDR3 sequences, 2.5% to 3.5% occurring once. The sequencing sample was made of blood, either unsorted or a sorted T cell fraction (not recorded which). The origin of the receptors is a male donor with ankylosing spondylitis or in good health (not recorded which).

This clonotype was observed at least ten times. V is TRBV9 and J is TRBJ2-5, with TRBD2 identical over 7 bases. This CDR3 has 14 amino acids. V was pared by 4 bases and J by 4 bases, with 7 bases of the junction left unmatched. CDR1 is SGDLS, CDR2 YYNGEE, per germline. CDR3 amino acids: CASSLEGGRETQYF. CDR3 DNA: TGTGCCAGCAGCCTCGAGGGAGGGAGAGAGACCCAGTACTTC.

The sample holds many counts of this clonotype. The chain carries TRBV9 and TRBJ2-3, with 9 positions matching TRBD2. CDR1 SGDLS and CDR2 YYNGEE come from the germline V gene. Trimming removed 4 bases from V and 4 bases from J; junction bases left unmatched: 7. This CDR3 comprises 15 residues. Here the CDR3 DNA reads TGTGCCAGCAGCCGTCTCCAGCGGGGGGCAGATACGCAGTATTTT. As protein: CASSRLQRGADTQYF.

This clonotype was detected many times. The V and J genes are TRBV9 and TRBJ2-3; D is undetermined. The V end was cut by 0 bases, the J end by 1 base, with 9 bases between. The CDR3 consists of 15 residues. Germline V CDR1 and CDR2: SGDLS, YYNGEE. Here the CDR3 reads CASSVGWAGTDTQYF. The CDR3 bases are TGTGCCAGCAGCGTAGGATGGGCTGGCACAGATACGCAGTATTTT.

This clonotype was seen many times. The V call is TRBV9, the J call TRBJ2-5, with D maybe TRBD2 (6 bases). The CDR3 consists of 15 residues. Trimming took off 4 bases at V and 0 bases at J, with 13 bases between the two ends. Germline V lookup: CDR1 SGDLS, CDR2 YYNGEE. CDR3 loop: CASSPTGDYQETQYF. The CDR3 DNA sequence: TGTGCCAGCAGCCCCACGGGAGACTACCAAGAGACCCAGTACTTC. The whole variable domain, remainder taken from reference TRBV9 and TRBJ2-5, is DSGVTQTPKHLITATGQRVTLRCSPRSGDLSVYWYQQSLDQGLQFLIQYYNGEERAKGNILERFSAQQFPDLHSELNLSSLELGDSALYFCASSPTGDYQETQYFGPGTRLLVL.

In this sample, this clonotype turned up many times. The rearrangement joins TRBV9 to TRBJ2-4, with 15 bases identical to TRBD2. The CDR3 covers 19 residues. V lost 3 bases, J lost 1 base, and 8 bases stayed unmatched. Germline V CDR1 and CDR2: SGDLS, YYNGEE. In DNA, the CDR3 is TGTGCCAGCAGCGCCGCCGGGACTAGCGGGAGGAGTGCCAAAAACATTCAGTACTTC. It yields the protein CASSAAGTSGRSAKNIQYF.

There are many counts of this clonotype. CDR3 sequence (DNA): TGTGCCAGCAGCGTAGGACCAACAAGCTCCTACAATGAGCAGTTCTTC. Residues: CASSVGPTSSYNEQFF. The chain combines TRBV9 with TRBJ2-1; D not certain. The CDR3 contains 16 residues. Germline V gene lookup returns CDR1 SGDLS and CDR2 YYNGEE. V was pared by 0 bases and J by 0 bases, with 10 bases between.

This clonotype has ten or more counts. V is TRBV9 and J is TRBJ2-1; TRBD2 matches at 11 bases. J lost 10 bases, V lost 1 base, and 7 bases had no gene match. CDR1 is SGDLS and CDR2 is YYNGEE in the germline V gene. The CDR3 runs 15 residues. CDR3 residues: CASSVSNSGRAEQFF. The DNA for the CDR3 is TGTGCCAGCAGCGTAAGTAATAGCGGGAGGGCCGAGCAGTTCTTC.

This clonotype was seen at least ten times. The V call is TRBV9, the J call TRBJ2-7, with D perhaps assigned TRBD1 or TRBD2 (5 bases each). The germline V gene encodes CDR1 SGDLS and CDR2 YYNGEE. This CDR3 has 15 amino acids. V shed 3 bases and J shed 5 bases, with 18 bases lying between them. The CDR3, as DNA: TGTGCCAGCAGCGGACGGGGTGGTTTGGGGGACGAGCAGTACTTC. Amino acid sequence: CASSGRGGLGDEQYF.

This clonotype was observed many times. The chain has TRBV9 and TRBJ2-3; TRBD1 matches 11 bases. CDR1 SGDLS and CDR2 YYNGEE come from the germline V gene. V trimming: 4 bases; J trimming: 7 bases; junction bases outside the gene matches: 8. The CDR3 has 15 residues. The CDR3 DNA sequence: TGTGCCAGCAGCTCGGACAGGGGGCTACAATATACGCAGTATTTT. Translation gives CASSSDRGLQYTQYF.

This clonotype showed up many times. This chain uses TRBV9 with TRBJ2-7; D gene uncertain. The CDR3 spans 13 residues. V was clipped by 4 bases and J by 7 bases, with 15 bases between them. CDR1 and CDR2 (germline): SGDLS, YYNGEE. The CDR3 DNA reads as TGTGCCAGCAGCTCCCCCGGTTTTAGGGAGCAGTACTTC. It encodes CASSSPGFREQYF.

This clonotype was seen many times. The chain uses TRBV9 and TRBJ1-2; D ambiguous. Trimming shortened V by 0 bases and J by 4 bases, and 13 bases separated the two germline ends. This CDR3 has 15 residues. The germline CDR1 and CDR2 sequences are SGDLS and YYNGEE. DNA of the CDR3: TGTGCCAGCAGCGTAGGAGAAGGGCCAAGCTATGGCTACACCTTC. Protein sequence: CASSVGEGPSYGYTF.

In its sample, this clonotype was seen many times. The chain has TRBV9 and TRBJ2-3; TRBD2 agrees at 7 bases. CDR3 size: 16 residues. CDR1 is SGDLS, CDR2 YYNGEE, per germline. With V trimmed by 2 bases and J by 5 bases, 11 bases remained unmatched. Written as DNA, the CDR3 is TGTGCCAGCAGCGTTTCGGGAGGCCCCATGAGAGATACGCAGTATTTT. Its translation: CASSVSGGPMRDTQYF.